The next 4 T cell receptor beta chains were all read from a single sample in a study of tumor and adjacent non-tumor tissue in lung cancer (dated by TCRdb to 2016 to 2019). Libraries were made using multiplex PCR. Sequencing was performed on an Illumina HiSeq 2500. TCRbeta libraries were built by three rounds of nested PCR using primers (Table S4), following protocols modified from ARM-PCR. Using fastp at Q25 and MiXCR, TCRdb reprocessed the public reads and kept productive beta chains. Entries that share a CDR3 protein sequence are merged under the most common genes and DNA. Here the sample has roughly 82,000 distinct CDR3 sequences; 76% occur a single time. In total, the top ten clones hold less than 25% of the sample. Bulk unsorted tissue served as the source for RNA extraction, and RNA quality was assessed using a NanoDrop ND-1000 and an Agilent 2100. For the normal lung samples, distant non-tumor tissue was collected more than 3 cm away from the tumor edge.

The source material was distant non-tumor lung tissue. These receptors were collected from a woman aged 45-60 years with non-small cell lung cancer.

This clonotype was observed a handful of times. V gene TRBV18 combines with J gene TRBJ1-1; TRBD1 aligns across 8 bases. CDR3 length: 14 amino acids. The germline V gene encodes CDR1 KGHSH and CDR2 LQKENI. J gave up 5 bases and V 6 bases, and 8 bases lay outside the gene matches. CDR3 DNA: TGTGCCAGCTCCCCAGACAGGGGAGGGACTGAAGCTTTCTTT. The encoded protein is CASSPDRGGTEAFF.

The V and J genes are TRBV14 and TRBJ2-7; D is undetermined. Trimming left V 4 bases short and J 4 bases short, with 14 bases between. From germline, CDR1 is SGHDN and CDR2 FVKESK. The CDR3 extends over 14 amino acids. The CDR3: CASSRNLGYYEQYF. DNA of the CDR3: TGTGCCAGCAGCCGGAACTTAGGGTATTACGAGCAGTACTTC.

To note about this clonotype: Relative to the germline gene, one junction end is altered; a read error may explain this. The V call is TRBV29-1, the J call TRBJ1-3; perhaps TRBD1 as D (5 bases). From germline, CDR1 is SQVTM and CDR2 ANQGSEA. This CDR3 region has 13 residues. CDR3 sequence reads: CGADSSSGNTIYF. The DNA of the CDR3 is TGCGGCGCCGACAGTAGCTCTGGAAACACAATATATTTT.

Points on this clonotype: A read error may be the cause here, since a much bigger clone is one base away. The chain uses TRBV7-9 and TRBJ2-7; D is uncertain. The V gene's germline CDR1 is SEHNR and CDR2 FQNEAQ (reference sequence). This CDR3 comprises 15 residues. The CDR3 loop reads CGSSPGSPLSYEQYF. As DNA, the CDR3 is TGTGGCAGCAGCCCGGGTTCCCCTCTCTCCTACGAGCAGTACTTC.